This T cell receptor (beta chain) appears in the sequencing data of a study of blood T cell repertoires in COVID-19. Study in general: COVID-19 samples collected from the United States, Italy and Spain covered acute and convalescent phases. From T cells, B-cell-depleted T cells, or PBMCs came the material, which was cDNA or gDNA.

CDR3 length: 14 residues. V dropped 8 bases and J dropped 5 bases, with 15 bases sitting between them. Germline CDR1 and CDR2: LNHDA and SQIVND (reference sequence). Authors' processing steps: Researchers report that nucleated cell counts were estimated from reference gene primer amplification. Data came from immunoSEQ multiplex PCR; TCRdb stores just in-frame clones and leaves some out. V and J calls and clone size come straight from that table; D and trimming were deduced from the DNA. The sample carries 87,000 or so clones, roughly 84% recorded once. The receptor was derived from a woman aged 80 or older with acute or convalescent COVID-19. The specimen sequenced was peripheral blood. The chain uses TRBV19 and TRBJ2-2; possibly TRBD1 for D (6 bases). CDR3 region: CASQSGTRTGELFF. The CDR3 DNA is TGTGCCAGTCAATCCGGGACAAGGACCGGGGAGCTGTTTTTT.